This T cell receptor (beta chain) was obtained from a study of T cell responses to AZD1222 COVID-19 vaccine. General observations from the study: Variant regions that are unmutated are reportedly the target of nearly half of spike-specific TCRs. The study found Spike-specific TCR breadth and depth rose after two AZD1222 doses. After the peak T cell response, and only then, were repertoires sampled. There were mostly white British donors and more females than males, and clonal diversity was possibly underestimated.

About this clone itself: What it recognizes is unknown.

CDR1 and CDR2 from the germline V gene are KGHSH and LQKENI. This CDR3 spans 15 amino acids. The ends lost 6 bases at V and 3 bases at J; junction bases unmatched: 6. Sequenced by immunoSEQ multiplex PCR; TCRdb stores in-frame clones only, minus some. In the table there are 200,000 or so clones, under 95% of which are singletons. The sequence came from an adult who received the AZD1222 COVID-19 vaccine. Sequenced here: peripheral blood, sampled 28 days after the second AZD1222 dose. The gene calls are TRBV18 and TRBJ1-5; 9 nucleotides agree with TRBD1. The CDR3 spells CASSPGQGPNQPQHF. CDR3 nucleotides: TGTGCCAGCTCCCCCGGACAGGGGCCCAATCAGCCCCAGCATTTT.